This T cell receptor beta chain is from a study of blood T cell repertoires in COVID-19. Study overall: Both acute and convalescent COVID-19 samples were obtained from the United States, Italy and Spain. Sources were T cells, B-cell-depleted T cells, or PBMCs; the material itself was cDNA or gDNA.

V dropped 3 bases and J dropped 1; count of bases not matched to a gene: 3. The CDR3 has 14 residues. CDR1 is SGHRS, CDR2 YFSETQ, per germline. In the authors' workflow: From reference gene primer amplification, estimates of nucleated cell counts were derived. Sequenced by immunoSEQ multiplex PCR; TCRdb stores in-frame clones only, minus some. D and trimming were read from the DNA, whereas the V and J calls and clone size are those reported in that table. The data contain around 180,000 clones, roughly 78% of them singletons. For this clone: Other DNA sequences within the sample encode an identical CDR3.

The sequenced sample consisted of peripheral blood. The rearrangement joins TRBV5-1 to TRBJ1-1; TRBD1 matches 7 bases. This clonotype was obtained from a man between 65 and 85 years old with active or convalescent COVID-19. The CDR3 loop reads CASSSGTENTEAFF. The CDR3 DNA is TGCGCCAGCAGCTCCGGGACAGAGAACACTGAAGCTTTCTTT.